This T cell receptor beta chain was observed in a study of shared clonotypes between healthy human individuals. Study-wide points: A handful of donors showed sharing of roughly 5% of naive CD4 clonotypes. Limitation of the genetic and exposure-history diversity represented came from the few donors. Across subsets, estimated richness was generally greater for naive than for memory populations. Clonotypes shared by all four sorted-subset donors had higher generation probabilities than non-shared clonotypes.

A note on this clone: What it recognizes is unknown.

Clones were sequenced by immunoSEQ multiplex PCR, and TCRdb holds only the in-frame ones, with some missing. The sample lists over 750,000 clones, about 97% occurring once. CD45RO negativity and positive selection for CCR7 defined naive CD8 cells, a population that excluded terminally differentiated effector memory CD45RA+ cells. The CDR3 runs to 15 residues. Per germline, CDR1 MNHNS and CDR2 SASEGT. Trimming cost V 0 bases and J 4 bases; bases outside gene matches: 5. The sequence came from a man younger than 45 in good health. V and J are TRBV6-1 and TRBJ1-2; 7 positions agree with TRBD1. Material for sequencing was naive CD8+ T cells sorted from blood. The CDR3 nucleotides read TGTGCCAGCAGTGAAGCCAGGGGGTTTATCTATGGCTACACCTTC. This translates into CASSEARGFIYGYTF.